This TCR beta chain was obtained from a study of blood T cell repertoires in COVID-19. Per the germline V gene, CDR1 is SGHRS and CDR2 is YFSETQ. Germline trimming cut 1 base from V and 13 bases from J; bases unmatched to any gene: 9. The CDR3 is 13 amino acids. Method: immunoSEQ multiplex PCR; TCRdb's copy keeps in-frame clones and lacks some. This table holds roughly 200,000 clones, 82% found once. Patients in Seattle were enrolled during active infection, then followed longitudinally. The TCR was taken from an elderly woman with COVID-19, enrolled during active disease. The material sequenced was peripheral blood. The chain carries TRBV5-1 and TRBJ1-1; 8 nucleotides match TRBD1. The chain's CDR3 is CASSLTRQGRGFF. CDR3 sequence (DNA): TGCGCCAGCAGCTTGACCCGACAGGGGAGAGGTTTCTTT.